This TCR beta chain came from a study of T cells in Graves' hyperthyroidism and ophthalmopathy. Study results and limitations: A model using 13 V-J features told ophthalmopathy apart from stable hyperthyroidism. Before onset, ophthalmopathy was predicted by the model a median roughly 6.8 months earlier.

This clonotype appeared many times. Its antigen is as yet unknown. The authors obtained PBMCs from 9 to 10 ml of fresh peripheral blood. Amplified regions were TCR beta CDR3 sequences from RNA transcripts. A set of HTBI primers served as the primers for a first-round RT-PCR of the TCR CDR3. TCRdb called the multiplex PCR reads again in MiXCR, with one record for every CDR3 protein. The sample includes around 700,000 distinct CDR3 sequences, approximately 18% of them seen just once. The origin of this receptor is a woman aged 45-65 years with Graves' hyperthyroidism that later progressed to Graves' ophthalmopathy. The material sequenced was blood.

CDR3 amino acids: CASSFPNLNGGAFF. CDR3 in DNA: TGTGCCAGCAGTTTCCCCAACCTGAACGGGGGAGCTTTCTTT. V gene TRBV12-3 or TRBV12-4 combines with J gene TRBJ1-1; D is possibly TRBD1 (5 bases). This CDR3 has 14 amino acids. V was shortened by 3 bases and J by 10 bases, with 18 bases between the two germline ends.